The rows below give T cell receptor beta chains drawn from one sample of a study of blood T cell repertoires in COVID-19. Here immunoSEQ multiplex PCR was the method, and the copy in TCRdb shows in-frame clones only, minus some. The sample carries 200,000 or so clones, 85% recorded once. What was sequenced was peripheral blood. These receptors originate from a man aged 55 to 70 with COVID-19, enrolled during active disease. CDR3s include the opening cysteine and the closing phenylalanine or tryptophan.

J gene: TRBJ1-5
V gene: TRBV5-4
CDR3 protein: CASGTQGEQPQHF

J gene: TRBJ1-3
V gene: TRBV11-3
CDR3 protein: CASSPGGDTIYF

J gene: TRBJ1-1
V gene: TRBV5-8
CDR3 protein: CASSPRQGLEAFF

J gene: TRBJ2-3
V gene: TRBV7-2
CDR3 protein: CASSPRGGGRNTQYF

J gene: TRBJ2-1
V gene: TRBV24-1
CDR3 protein: CATSGTSGSNEQFF

J gene: TRBJ1-2
V gene: TRBV18
CDR3 protein: CASSPSTDNYGYTF

J gene: TRBJ1-3
V gene: TRBV5-6
CDR3 protein: CASSLEEPWGNTIYF

J gene: TRBJ1-1
V gene: TRBV6-5
CDR3 protein: CASSLITEAFF

J gene: TRBJ2-1
V gene: TRBV5-3
CDR3 protein: CARSLRQGSRNEQFF

J gene: TRBJ2-1
V gene: TRBV7-6
CDR3 protein: CASSRTSTSSYNEQFF

J gene: TRBJ1-6
V gene: TRBV5-5
CDR3 protein: CASSYRGYNSPLHF

J gene: TRBJ1-1
V gene: TRBV4-1
CDR3 protein: CASSLRGQDRNTEAFF

J gene: TRBJ2-3
V gene: TRBV11-3
CDR3 protein: CASSRGTSGTDTQYF

J gene: TRBJ1-5
V gene: TRBV4-1
CDR3 protein: CASSQDWRDQPQHF

J gene: TRBJ2-7
V gene: TRBV27
CDR3 protein: CASSLMGSGTVGFYEQYF

J gene: TRBJ1-1
V gene: TRBV12-3/TRBV12-4
CDR3 protein: CASRTVVNTEAFF

J gene: TRBJ2-2
V gene: TRBV10-3
CDR3 protein: CAISESVGPGELFF